Described below is a single TCR beta chain sequence and its context. This entry is derived from a study of blood T cell repertoires in COVID-19. For the study at large: Acute-phase and convalescent COVID-19 samples originated in the United States, Italy and Spain. Nucleic acid was either cDNA or gDNA, and it came from T cells, B-cell-depleted T cells, or PBMCs.

Original analysis: The authors estimated nucleated cell counts from reference gene primer amplification. Measured with immunoSEQ multiplex PCR; TCRdb has only the in-frame clones, and not every one. V, J and clone size are those of that table, while D and trimming were read from the DNA. Of some 520,000 clones listed, roughly nine tenths were seen once; the top ten hold roughly 0.92%. The CDR3 is 15 residues long. V dropped 2 bases and J dropped 1; count of bases not matched to a gene: 4. The germline V gene has CDR1 SGDLS and CDR2 YYNGEE. During active infection, Seattle patients enrolled and were then monitored through disease.

The gene calls are TRBV9 and TRBJ2-7, with TRBD2 matching over 9 bases. The receptor's source is a man aged 18 to 29 with COVID-19, enrolled during active disease. Sample: peripheral blood. The DNA for the CDR3 is TGTGCCAGCAGCGTGAGTAGCGGGAGTTCCTACGAGCAGTACTTC. Amino acids: CASSVSSGSSYEQYF.